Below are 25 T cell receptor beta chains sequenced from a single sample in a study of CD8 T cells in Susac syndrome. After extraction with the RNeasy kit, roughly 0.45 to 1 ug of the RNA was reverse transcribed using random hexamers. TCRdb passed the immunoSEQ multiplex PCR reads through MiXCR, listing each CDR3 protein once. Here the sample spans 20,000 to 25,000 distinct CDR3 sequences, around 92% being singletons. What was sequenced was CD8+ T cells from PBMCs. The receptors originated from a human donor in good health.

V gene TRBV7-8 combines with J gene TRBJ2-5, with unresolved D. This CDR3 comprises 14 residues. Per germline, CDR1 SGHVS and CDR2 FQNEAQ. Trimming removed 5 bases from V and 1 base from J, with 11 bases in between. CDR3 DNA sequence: TGTGCCAGCAGCCCCTGGCAGCTCCAAGAGACCCAGTACTTC. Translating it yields CASSPWQLQETQYF. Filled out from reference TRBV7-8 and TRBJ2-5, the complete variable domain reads GAGVSQSPRYKVAKRGQDVALRCDPISGHVSLFWYQQALGQGPEFLTYFQNEAQLDKSGLPSDRFFAERPEGSVSTLKIQRTQQEDSAVYLCASSPWQLQETQYFGPGTRLLVL.

Written as DNA, the CDR3 is TGTGCCAATCCCCCCTCAAACACGGGGGGGGCCTACAATGAGCAGTTCTTC. It translates to CANPPSNTGGAYNEQFF. The chain couples TRBV2 to TRBJ2-1; TRBD2 aligns across 8 bases. V lost 10 bases, J lost 2 bases, and 16 bases stayed unmatched. CDR3 size: 17 residues. CDR1 and CDR2 from the germline V gene are SNHLY and FYNNEI.

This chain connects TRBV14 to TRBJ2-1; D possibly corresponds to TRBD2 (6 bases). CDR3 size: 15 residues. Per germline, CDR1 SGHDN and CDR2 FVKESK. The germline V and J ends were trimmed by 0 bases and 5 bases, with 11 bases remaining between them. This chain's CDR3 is CASSQERGVDNEQFF. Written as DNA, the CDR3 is TGTGCCAGCAGCCAAGAGCGCGGGGTGGACAATGAGCAGTTCTTC.

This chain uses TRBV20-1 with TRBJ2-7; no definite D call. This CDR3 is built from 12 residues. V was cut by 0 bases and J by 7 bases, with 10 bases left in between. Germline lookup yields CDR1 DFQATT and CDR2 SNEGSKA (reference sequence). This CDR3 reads CSAREGSQEQYF. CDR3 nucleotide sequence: TGCAGTGCTAGAGAAGGGTCCCAGGAGCAGTACTTC.

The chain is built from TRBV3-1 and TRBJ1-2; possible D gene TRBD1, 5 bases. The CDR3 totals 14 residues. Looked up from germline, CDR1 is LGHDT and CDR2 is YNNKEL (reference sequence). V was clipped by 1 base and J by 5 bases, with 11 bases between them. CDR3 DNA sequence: TGTGCCAGCAGCCAAGGTACTGAGGGGTATGGCTACACCTTC. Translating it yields CASSQGTEGYGYTF.

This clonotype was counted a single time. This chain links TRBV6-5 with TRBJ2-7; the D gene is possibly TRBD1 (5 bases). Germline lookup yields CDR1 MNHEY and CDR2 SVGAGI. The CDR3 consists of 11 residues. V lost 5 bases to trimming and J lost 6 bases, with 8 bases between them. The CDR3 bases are TGTGCCAGCAGTACCAGGGCCGAGCAGTACTTC. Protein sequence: CASSTRAEQYF.

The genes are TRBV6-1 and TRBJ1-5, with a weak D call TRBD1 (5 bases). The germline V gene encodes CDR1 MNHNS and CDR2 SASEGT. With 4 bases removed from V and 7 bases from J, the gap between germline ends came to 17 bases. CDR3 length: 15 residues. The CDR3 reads CASSGAQGTEQPQHF. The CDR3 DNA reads TGTGCCAGCAGTGGTGCTCAGGGAACAGAGCAGCCCCAGCATTTT.

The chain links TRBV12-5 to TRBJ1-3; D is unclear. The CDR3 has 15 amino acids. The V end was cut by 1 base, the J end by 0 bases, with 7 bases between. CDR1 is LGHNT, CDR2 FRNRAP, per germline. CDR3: CASGLGRSSGNTIYF. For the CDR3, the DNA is TGTGCTAGTGGTTTGGGACGAAGCTCTGGAAACACCATATATTTT.

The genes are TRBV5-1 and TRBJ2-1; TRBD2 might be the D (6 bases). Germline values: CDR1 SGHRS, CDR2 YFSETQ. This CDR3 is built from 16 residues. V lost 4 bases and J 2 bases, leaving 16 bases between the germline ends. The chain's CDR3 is CASSLGLGGTYNEQFF. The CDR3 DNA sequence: TGCGCCAGCAGCCTGGGACTGGGCGGTACCTACAATGAGCAGTTCTTC.

The CDR3 protein is CASSFDGAGGYEQYF. DNA for the CDR3: TGTGCCAGCAGTTTCGACGGCGCGGGAGGATACGAGCAGTACTTC. V is TRBV11-2 and J is TRBJ2-7, with 8 nucleotides matching TRBD2. The length of the CDR3 is 15 residues. V trimming: 6 bases; J trimming: 4 bases; junction bases outside the gene matches: 11. Germline V gene lookup returns CDR1 SGHAT and CDR2 FQNNGV.

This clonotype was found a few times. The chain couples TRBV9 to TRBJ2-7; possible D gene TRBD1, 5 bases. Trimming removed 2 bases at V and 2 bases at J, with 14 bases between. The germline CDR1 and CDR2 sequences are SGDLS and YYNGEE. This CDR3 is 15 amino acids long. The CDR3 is CASSVSQGFAYEQYF. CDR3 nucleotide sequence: TGTGCCAGCAGCGTCTCCCAGGGCTTTGCCTACGAGCAGTACTTC.

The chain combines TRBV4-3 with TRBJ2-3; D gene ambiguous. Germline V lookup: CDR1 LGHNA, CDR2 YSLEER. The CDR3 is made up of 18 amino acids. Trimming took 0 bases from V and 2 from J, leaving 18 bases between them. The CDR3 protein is CASSQESQASHDTDTQYF. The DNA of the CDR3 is TGCGCCAGCAGCCAAGAAAGCCAAGCCTCTCATGACACAGATACGCAGTATTTT.

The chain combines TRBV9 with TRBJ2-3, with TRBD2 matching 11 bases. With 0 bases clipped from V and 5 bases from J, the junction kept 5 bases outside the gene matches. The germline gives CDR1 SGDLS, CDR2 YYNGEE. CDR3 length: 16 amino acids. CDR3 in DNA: TGTGCCAGCAGCGTAGGTAGCGGGGGGGCCAGAGATACGCAGTATTTT. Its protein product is CASSVGSGGARDTQYF.

CDR3 sequence reads: CASSQDTANYGYTF. CDR3 in DNA: TGCGCCAGCAGCCAAGACACGGCTAACTATGGCTACACCTTC. The chain is built from TRBV4-3 and TRBJ1-2; no reliable D call. This CDR3 is built from 14 residues. Trimming took off 0 bases at V and 0 bases at J, with 5 bases between the two ends. Germline CDR1 is LGHNA and CDR2 is YSLEER.

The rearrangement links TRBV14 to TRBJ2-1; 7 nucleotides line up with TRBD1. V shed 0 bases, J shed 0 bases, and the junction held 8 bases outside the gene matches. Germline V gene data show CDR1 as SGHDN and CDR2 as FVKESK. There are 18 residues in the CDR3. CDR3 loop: CASSQDIRTGSSYNEQFF. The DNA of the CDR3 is TGTGCCAGCAGCCAAGACATTCGGACAGGTAGCTCCTACAATGAGCAGTTCTTC.

In DNA, the CDR3 is TGTGCCAGCAGCCCAGCTAGCGGGCGATACAATGAGCAGTTCTTC. This translates into CASSPASGRYNEQFF. The chain is built from TRBV7-2 and TRBJ2-1; 8 nucleotides agree with TRBD2. The ends lost 5 bases at V and 4 bases at J; junction bases unmatched: 7. The CDR3 covers 15 residues. The germline gives CDR1 SGHTA, CDR2 FQGNSA.

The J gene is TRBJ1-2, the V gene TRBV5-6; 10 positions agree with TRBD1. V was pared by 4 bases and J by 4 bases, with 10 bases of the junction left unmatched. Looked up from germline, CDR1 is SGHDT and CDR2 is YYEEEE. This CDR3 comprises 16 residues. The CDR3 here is CASSPERGTGVYGYTF. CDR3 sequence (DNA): TGTGCCAGCAGCCCTGAAAGGGGGACAGGGGTCTATGGCTACACCTTC.

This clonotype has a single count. This CDR3 reads CAIRAAPAGLPDTQYF. The DNA of the CDR3 is TGTGCCATCAGAGCCGCGCCGGCGGGCCTTCCAGATACGCAGTATTTT. The chain uses TRBV10-3 and TRBJ2-3; D perhaps matches TRBD2 (5 bases). Between the trimmed V and J ends, which lost 6 bases and 4 bases, there was a span of 20 bases. The germline gives CDR1 ENHRY, CDR2 SYGVKD. The length of the CDR3 is 16 residues.

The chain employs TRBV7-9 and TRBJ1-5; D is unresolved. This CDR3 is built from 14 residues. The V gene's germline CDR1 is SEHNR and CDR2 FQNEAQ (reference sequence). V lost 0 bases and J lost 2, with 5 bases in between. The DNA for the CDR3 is TGTGCCAGCAGCTTAGCATATGGCAATCAGCCCCAGCATTTT. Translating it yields CASSLAYGNQPQHF.

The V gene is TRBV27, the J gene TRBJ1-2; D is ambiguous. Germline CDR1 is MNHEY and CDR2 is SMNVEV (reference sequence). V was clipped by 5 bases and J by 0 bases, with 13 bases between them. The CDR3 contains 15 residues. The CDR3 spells CASSGMRGANYGYTF. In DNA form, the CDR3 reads TGTGCCAGCAGTGGGATGAGAGGTGCTAACTATGGCTACACCTTC.

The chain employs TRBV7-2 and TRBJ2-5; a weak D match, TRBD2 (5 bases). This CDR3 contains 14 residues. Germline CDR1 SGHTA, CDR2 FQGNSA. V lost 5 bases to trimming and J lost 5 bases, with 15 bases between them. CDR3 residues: CASSPWKWEETQYF. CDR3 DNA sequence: TGTGCCAGCAGCCCGTGGAAGTGGGAGGAGACCCAGTACTTC.

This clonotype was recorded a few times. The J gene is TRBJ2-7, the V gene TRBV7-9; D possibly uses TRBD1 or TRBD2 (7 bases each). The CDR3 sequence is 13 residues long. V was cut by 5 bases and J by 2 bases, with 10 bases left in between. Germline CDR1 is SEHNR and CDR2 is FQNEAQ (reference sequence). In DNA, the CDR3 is TGTGCCAGCAGCCAGGGGGGGGCCTACGAGCAGTACTTC. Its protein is CASSQGGAYEQYF.

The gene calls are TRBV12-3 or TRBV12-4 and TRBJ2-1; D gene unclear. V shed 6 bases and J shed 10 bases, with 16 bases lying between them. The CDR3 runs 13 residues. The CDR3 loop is CASSQPPDQEQFF. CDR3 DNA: TGTGCCAGCAGCCAACCGCCGGACCAGGAGCAGTTCTTC.

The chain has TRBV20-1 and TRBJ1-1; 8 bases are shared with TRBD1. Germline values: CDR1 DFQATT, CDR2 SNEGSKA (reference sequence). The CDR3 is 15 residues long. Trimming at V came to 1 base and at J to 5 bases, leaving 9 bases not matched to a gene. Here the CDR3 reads CSARGPDRVRTEAFF. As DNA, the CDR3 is TGCAGTGCTAGAGGCCCGGACAGGGTAAGAACTGAAGCTTTCTTT.

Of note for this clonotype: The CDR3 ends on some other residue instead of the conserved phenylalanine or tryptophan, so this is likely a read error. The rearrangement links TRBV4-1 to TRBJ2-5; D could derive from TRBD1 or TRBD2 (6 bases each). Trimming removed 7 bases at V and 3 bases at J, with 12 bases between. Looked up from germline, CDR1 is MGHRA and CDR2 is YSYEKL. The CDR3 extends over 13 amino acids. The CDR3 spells CASTGAGKETQYS. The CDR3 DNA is TGCGCCAGCACGGGGGCAGGGAAAGAGACCCAGTACTCC.